Presented here are 30 T cell receptor beta chains from one specimen sequenced in a study of T cells in Graves' hyperthyroidism and ophthalmopathy (dated by TCRdb to between 2018 and 2020). The library was obtained by multiplex PCR. For sequencing, an Illumina HiSeq 2000 was employed. The TCR beta CDR3 regions were amplified from RNA transcripts. For the first round of RT-PCR on the TCR CDR3, the HTBI primer set was used together with the Qiagen OneStep RT-PCR kit. The public sequencing data were trimmed at Q25 with fastp and processed into clonotypes with MiXCR by TCRdb, which kept only in-frame beta chains. Identical CDR3 proteins give one entry, which carries the most common genes and DNA. The table for this sample lists about 320,000 distinct CDR3 sequences; roughly 15% of them were counted only once. Clones ranked in the top ten supply roughly 33% of the sample. Sequenced input: blood. The receptors come from a man aged 25-40 years with Graves' hyperthyroidism.

The rearrangement joins TRBV12-3 or TRBV12-4 to TRBJ1-2; D gene ambiguous. Trimming took 4 bases from V and 7 from J, leaving 10 bases between them. The CDR3 covers 12 residues. CDR3 sequence: CASSWGKGGYTF. CDR3 DNA sequence: TGTGCCAGCAGTTGGGGTAAAGGTGGCTACACCTTC.

This clonotype was observed at least ten times. V usage is TRBV5-1 and J usage is TRBJ2-7, with TRBD1 matching over 8 bases. J gave up 5 bases and V 5 bases, and 6 bases lay outside the gene matches. Germline V gives CDR1 SGHRS, CDR2 YFSETQ. The CDR3 is 13 amino acids. Written as DNA, the CDR3 is TGCGCCAGCAGTTCGGGACAGGAAGACGAGCAGTACTTC. This translates into CASSSGQEDEQYF.

The chain links TRBV14 to TRBJ2-3, with unresolved D. The CDR3 has 15 amino acids. The V and J ends lost 4 bases and 0 bases respectively, with 11 bases between them. Per germline, CDR1 SGHDN and CDR2 FVKESK. This CDR3 reads CASSPQIGSTDTQYF. CDR3 DNA sequence: TGTGCCAGCAGCCCCCAGATAGGGAGCACAGATACGCAGTATTTT.

In this sample, this clonotype turned up a few times. A single base separates this from a much larger clone, so it may be a read error. J is TRBJ2-2 and V is TRBV28; D is unresolved. The length of the CDR3 is 12 residues. Germline CDR1 is MDHEN and CDR2 is SYDVKM. V lost 10 bases and J 2 bases, leaving 8 bases between the germline ends. This CDR3 is CATSGNTGELFF. DNA for the CDR3: TGTGCCACGTCAGGCAACACCGGGGAGCTGTTTTTT.

Comment on this clonotype: A clone one base away is much larger, so this may be a read error. In this CDR3 the conserved last residue, phenylalanine or tryptophan, is missing, so a read error is likely. This rearrangement joins TRBV20-1 to TRBJ2-3; D remains ambiguous. There are 13 residues in the CDR3. Germline V gives CDR1 DFQATT, CDR2 SNEGSKA (reference sequence). The V gene lost 2 bases and the J gene lost 0 bases, with 6 bases spanning the gap. CDR3 in DNA: TGCAGTGCTAGACAGATAAGCACAGATACGCAGTATTCT. It translates to CSARQISTDTQYS.

This clonotype was counted at least ten times. V gene TRBV20-1 combines with J gene TRBJ1-1; D is ambiguous. The CDR3 consists of 17 residues. Germline lookup yields CDR1 DFQATT and CDR2 SNEGSKA (reference sequence). V was pared by 3 bases and J by 2 bases, with 22 bases between. CDR3 nucleotide sequence: TGCAGTGCTAGGCCCCTCTCGGGCGGGGTTGCTAACACTGAAGCTTTCTTT. This sequence encodes CSARPLSGGVANTEAFF.

The sample holds many counts of this clonotype. This sequence joins TRBV5-1 and TRBJ2-1, with D possibly being TRBD2 (5 bases). The germline V gene has CDR1 SGHRS and CDR2 YFSETQ. CDR3 length: 14 residues. V was clipped by 1 base and J by 6 bases, with 11 bases between them. In nucleotides, the CDR3 is TGCGCCAGCAGCTTGCGGAGCGGTCCCAATGAGCAGTTCTTC. It encodes CASSLRSGPNEQFF.

This clonotype was counted ten times or more. The chain employs TRBV12-3 or TRBV12-4 and TRBJ2-3; 9 positions match TRBD2. J lost 3 bases, V lost 5 bases, and 9 bases had no gene match. The length of the CDR3 is 16 residues. The CDR3 loop reads CASSPVAGVGTDTQYF. CDR3 sequence (DNA): TGTGCCAGCAGTCCAGTAGCGGGAGTTGGGACAGATACGCAGTATTTT.

The chain carries TRBV5-1 and TRBJ1-6; possible D gene TRBD1, 5 bases. In germline, CDR1 is SGHRS, CDR2 YFSETQ. The germline V and J ends were trimmed by 6 bases and 3 bases, with 13 bases remaining between them. The CDR3 loop spans 15 amino acids. The CDR3 reads CASNKGAIYNSPLHF. For the CDR3, the DNA is TGCGCCAGCAACAAAGGGGCGATCTATAATTCACCCCTCCACTTT. The full variable domain, completed using reference TRBV5-1 and TRBJ1-6, is KAGVTQTPRYLIKTRGQQVTLSCSPISGHRSVSWYQQTPGQGLQFLFEYFSETQRNKGNFPGRFSGRQFSNSRSEMNVSTLELGDSALYLCASNKGAIYNSPLHFGNGTRLTVT.

In this sample, this clonotype turned up many times. The rearrangement joins TRBV6-1 to TRBJ1-1; no clear D. CDR1 and CDR2 (germline): MNHNS, SASEGT. V was trimmed by 0 bases and J by 4 bases, leaving 18 bases between them. CDR3 length equals 17 residues. The DNA of the CDR3 is TGTGCCAGCAGTGAAGCCCTGAGGGAGGGATTAGGCACTGAAGCTTTCTTT. This translates into CASSEALREGLGTEAFF.

This clonotype showed up many times. V usage is TRBV11-2 and J usage is TRBJ2-7, with TRBD2 identical over 8 bases. V was clipped by 0 bases and J by 0 bases; unmatched bases: 4. Germline CDR1 is SGHAT and CDR2 is FQNNGV. This CDR3 region has 16 residues. In nucleotides, the CDR3 is TGTGCCAGCAGCTTAGATGGGCGGGGGGCCTCCTACGAGCAGTACTTC. Protein product: CASSLDGRGASYEQYF.

This clonotype occurred a few times. The chain joins TRBV4-1 to TRBJ2-7; 8 nucleotides align to TRBD2. Per germline, CDR1 MGHRA and CDR2 YSYEKL. This CDR3 spans 15 amino acids. The trim removed 4 bases at V and 7 bases at J, leaving 12 bases unmatched. This CDR3 is CASSPWPGGRGEQYF. The CDR3 region has the DNA TGCGCCAGCAGCCCTTGGCCGGGGGGGCGCGGGGAGCAGTACTTC.

In its sample, this clonotype was seen many times. This sequence joins TRBV5-1 and TRBJ2-1; D might be TRBD1 (5 bases). Trimming took off 0 bases at V and 5 bases at J, with 15 bases between the two ends. The CDR3 sequence is 16 residues long. The germline V gene encodes CDR1 SGHRS and CDR2 YFSETQ. This CDR3 reads CASSLVPDTLHNEQFF. The CDR3 bases are TGCGCCAGCAGCTTGGTTCCGGACACCTTACACAATGAGCAGTTCTTC.

The V and J genes are TRBV19 and TRBJ1-1; D not resolved. V dropped 3 bases and J dropped 10 bases, with 12 bases sitting between them. In germline, CDR1 is LNHDA, CDR2 SQIVND (reference sequence). This CDR3 has 12 amino acids. CDR3 protein: CASSMSGFVAFF. The CDR3 DNA follows: TGTGCCAGTAGTATGTCGGGGTTCGTAGCTTTCTTT. The whole variable domain, filled in from reference TRBV19 and TRBJ1-1, reads DGGITQSPKYLFRKEGQNVTLSCEQNLNHDAMYWYRQDPGQGLRLIYYSQIVNDFQKGDIAEGYSVSREKKESFPLTVTSAQKNPTAFYLCASSMSGFVAFFGQGTRLTVV.

The chain has TRBV28 and TRBJ2-6; 8 bases map to TRBD2. CDR1 and CDR2 from the germline V gene are MDHEN and SYDVKM. This CDR3 is built from 18 residues. The ends lost 5 bases at V and 4 bases at J; junction bases unmatched: 13. The CDR3 reads CASSLGSGRGLGANVLTF. The DNA for the CDR3 is TGTGCCAGCAGTCTGGGGAGCGGGAGAGGGTTAGGGGCCAACGTCCTGACTTTC.

V and J are TRBV19 and TRBJ1-1, with D uncertain. V was cut by 1 base and J by 1 base, with 10 bases left in between. The CDR3 extends over 15 amino acids. Germline CDR1 and CDR2: LNHDA and SQIVND (reference sequence). This CDR3 is CASSIGAARNTEAFF. CDR3 in DNA: TGTGCCAGTAGTATAGGGGCTGCGAGGAACACTGAAGCTTTCTTT.

This clonotype has more than one count but fewer than ten. This chain connects TRBV20-1 to TRBJ1-4; maybe TRBD1 (5 bases). The V end lost 0 bases, the J end lost 10 bases, and 18 bases lay between the germline ends. In germline, CDR1 is DFQATT, CDR2 SNEGSKA (reference sequence). CDR3 length: 15 residues. The CDR3 region has the DNA TGCAGTGCTAGAGACCGGCGGGGGGGATGGGGAAAACTGTTTTTT. Encoded protein: CSARDRRGGWGKLFF.

This clonotype was seen repeatedly, ten times or more. V is TRBV6-1 and J is TRBJ2-7; 13 bases match TRBD2. The germline CDR1 and CDR2 sequences are MNHNS and SASEGT. The CDR3 is 15 amino acids. With 1 base clipped from V and 4 bases from J, the junction kept 1 base outside the gene matches. The CDR3 spells CASSEGTSGSYEQYF. CDR3 in DNA: TGTGCCAGCAGTGAAGGGACTAGCGGGAGTTACGAGCAGTACTTC.

V gene TRBV4-1 combines with J gene TRBJ2-3; D may match TRBD1 or TRBD2 (5 bases each). V lost 0 bases, J lost 2 bases, and 15 bases lay in between. CDR3 length: 17 amino acids. Germline CDR1 reads MGHRA; CDR2 reads YSYEKL. The CDR3 sequence: CASSQDGVRDPTDTQYF. CDR3 coding DNA: TGCGCCAGCAGCCAAGATGGGGTCCGGGACCCCACAGATACGCAGTATTTT.

This clonotype was observed many times. This sequence joins TRBV27 and TRBJ1-1, with D possibly matching TRBD1 (5 bases). The germline V gene encodes CDR1 MNHEY and CDR2 SMNVEV (reference sequence). V gave up 10 bases and J gave up 4 bases, with 28 bases separating them. The CDR3 totals 17 residues. The CDR3, as DNA: TGTGCCACCAAAATGGAGAGCCCGGGGGGAGGAGGCACTGAAGCTTTCTTT. Protein product: CATKMESPGGGGTEAFF.

A few counts support this clonotype. A much larger clonotype is one base distant, so this may be a read error. The chain combines TRBV30 with TRBJ1-5; the D is unclear. In germline, CDR1 is GTSNPN, CDR2 SVGIG (reference sequence). The CDR3 length is 13 residues. The CDR3 DNA reads as TGTGTCTGGAGTAGAAGGCCCAATCAGCCCCAGCATTTT. Translating it yields CVWSRRPNQPQHF. The full variable domain, in which reference TRBV30 and TRBJ1-5 provide the parts outside the CDR3, is SQTIHQWPATLVQPVGSPLSLECTVEGTSNPNLYWYRQAAGRGLQLLFYSVGIGQISSEVPQNLSASRPQDRQFILSSKKLLLSDSGFYLCVWSRRPNQPQHFGDGTRLSIL.

This clonotype appeared many times. V gene TRBV28 combines with J gene TRBJ2-7; TRBD1 aligns across 12 bases. CDR3 length equals 15 residues. J gave up 4 bases and V 3 bases, and 4 bases lay outside the gene matches. In germline, CDR1 is MDHEN, CDR2 SYDVKM. The CDR3 here is CASSFGTGGGYEQYF. The CDR3 DNA sequence: TGTGCCAGCAGTTTTGGGACAGGGGGCGGGTACGAGCAGTACTTC.

This clonotype was picked up many times. The CDR3 bases are TGTGCCAGCAGTGTTCTACAGGGAGGTGGAGCTGAAGCTTTCTTT. Protein: CASSVLQGGGAEAFF. This chain connects TRBV2 to TRBJ1-1, with D perhaps matching TRBD1 (6 bases). CDR3 size: 15 residues. V lost 4 bases to trimming and J lost 6 bases, with 18 bases between them. CDR1 and CDR2 from the germline V gene are SNHLY and FYNNEI. Full variable domain (rest looked up from reference TRBV2 and TRBJ1-1): EPEVTQTPSHQVTQMGQEVILRCVPISNHLYFYWYRQILGQKVEFLVSFYNNEISEKSEIFDDQFSVERPDGSNFTLKIRSTKLEDSAMYFCASSVLQGGGAEAFFGQGTRLTVV.

This clonotype appeared a few times. V is TRBV6-2 or TRBV6-3 and J is TRBJ1-2; 7 bases match TRBD1. In germline, CDR1 is MNHEY, CDR2 SVGEGT. The CDR3 loop spans 14 amino acids. V dropped 2 bases and J dropped 6; count of bases not matched to a gene: 6. CDR3 sequence reads: CASSYEGARNGYTF. The CDR3 DNA reads TGTGCCAGCAGTTACGAGGGGGCGCGGAATGGCTACACCTTC.

Many counts were recorded for this clonotype. The chain employs TRBV20-1 and TRBJ2-3; tentatively, D is TRBD1 (6 bases). The germline CDR1 and CDR2 sequences are DFQATT and SNEGSKA (reference sequence). V shed 6 bases and J shed 3 bases, with 19 bases lying between them. CDR3 length: 15 residues. As DNA, the CDR3 is TGCAGTGCCAATCCCGGACAGTACTTTACAGATACGCAGTATTTT. Encoded protein: CSANPGQYFTDTQYF.

This clonotype came up a few times. The CDR3 here is CAISRSGDTDTQYF. DNA for the CDR3: TGTGCCATCAGTAGAAGCGGGGACACAGATACGCAGTATTTT. The chain joins TRBV10-3 to TRBJ2-3; TRBD2 agrees at 7 bases. Germline CDR1 is ENHRY and CDR2 is SYGVKD. The CDR3 loop spans 14 amino acids. V trimming: 5 bases; J trimming: 2 bases; junction bases outside the gene matches: 4.

This clonotype came up a few times. The chain combines TRBV7-2 with TRBJ2-3; 7 bases match TRBD2. CDR3 size: 14 residues. The V segment lost 6 bases and the J segment 2 bases; nucleotides outside the gene matches: 5. In germline, CDR1 is SGHTA, CDR2 FQGNSA. CDR3 sequence: CASRGRGITDTQYF. The CDR3 DNA reads TGTGCCAGCAGAGGGCGGGGGATCACAGATACGCAGTATTTT.

This clonotype was seen only once. The chain employs TRBV4-1 and TRBJ2-2; 12 positions match TRBD2. The germline V gene has CDR1 MGHRA and CDR2 YSYEKL. The CDR3 totals 18 residues. Germline trimming cut 4 bases from V and 5 bases from J; bases unmatched to any gene: 11. This CDR3 is CASSLRTSGIGGTGELFF. DNA for the CDR3: TGCGCCAGCAGCCTTAGGACTAGCGGGATCGGAGGGACCGGGGAGCTGTTTTTT.

In its sample, this clonotype was seen many times. V and J are TRBV29-1 and TRBJ2-3; 9 nucleotides line up with TRBD2. The CDR3 sequence is 16 residues long. V trimming: 7 bases; J trimming: 7 bases; junction bases outside the gene matches: 18. Germline V gene sequence: CDR1 SQVTM, CDR2 ANQGSEA. CDR3 sequence reads: CSAGGSSGRILYTQYF. DNA for the CDR3: TGCAGCGCTGGTGGGAGCAGCGGGAGGATCCTCTATACGCAGTATTTT.

This clonotype has ten or more counts. CDR3 DNA sequence: TGTGCCAGCAGCTTAGCACCCGGGACTAGCGGGAGGGGCCCAGATACGCAGTATTTT. Translating gives CASSLAPGTSGRGPDTQYF. This chain connects TRBV7-6 to TRBJ2-3; TRBD2 agrees at 16 bases. The CDR3 totals 19 residues. Germline CDR1 is SGHVS and CDR2 is FNYEAQ. J lost 4 bases, V lost 0 bases, and 7 bases had no gene match.